This T cell receptor beta chain comes out of a study of identical twins. From the 5' RACE reads, TCRdb called clonotypes with MiXCR, one entry per CDR3 protein. Of about 470,000 distinct CDR3 sequences in the sample, roughly 24% are singletons; the top ten hold around 3%. This CDR3 comprises 17 residues. With V trimmed by 2 bases and J by 1 base, 9 bases remained unmatched. These data were likewise used in another study, on T cells expressing NK-cell markers.

The TCR originated in a young woman in good health. The sequenced sample consisted of CD4+ T cells sorted from blood. This chain uses TRBV12-3 or TRBV12-4 with TRBJ2-5, with 8 bases that match TRBD2. CDR3 nucleotide sequence: TGTGCCAGCAGTTTACCCGTATCAAGCGGGGGCCAAGAGACCCAGTACTTC. As protein: CASSLPVSSGGQETQYF.